Included here is one T cell receptor beta chain sequence, with context. The data are from a study of CD8+ T cells in alopecia areata. Noted treatment: oral pan-JAK inhibitor, 5-10 mg twice daily. In each case, RNA was isolated and then reverse transcribed into cDNA as the sequencing template. Generated by immunoSEQ multiplex PCR, the TCRdb table keeps only in-frame clones and is missing some. The sample gives 150,000 to 200,000 clones, around 60% of which show up once; under 1.5% is in the top ten. V gave up 6 bases and J gave up 3 bases, with 17 bases separating them. Germline V CDR1 and CDR2: SQVTM, ANQGSEA. The CDR3 sequence is 14 residues long.

This sequence originates from a human donor with alopecia areata. The V call is TRBV29-1, the J call TRBJ1-1; maybe TRBD1 (6 bases). This material consisted of CD4+ T cells sorted from blood, taken at approximately week 49, from a patient treated with tofacitinib. CDR3 amino acids: CSVLHPGEDTEAFF. The CDR3 DNA is TGCAGCGTACTCCACCCAGGGGAGGACACTGAAGCTTTCTTT.